One and the same sample provided the 22 T cell receptor beta chains below, sequenced in a study of blood T cell repertoires in COVID-19. Using immunoSEQ multiplex PCR, the repertoire was profiled, and TCRdb retains in-frame clones only, with some absent. This table has roughly 69,000 clones, 88% appearing once. The sequenced material came from peripheral blood. Receptors originate from a human donor in a cohort sampled during active COVID-19.

This clone was counted between two and nine times. The chain recombines TRBV19 with TRBJ1-2; 8 bases are shared with TRBD1. Germline trimming cut 4 bases from V and 4 bases from J; bases unmatched to any gene: 2. This CDR3 contains 13 residues. Germline CDR1 and CDR2: LNHDA and SQIVND (reference sequence). CDR3 sequence: CASSKTGAYGYTF. The CDR3 coding sequence is TGTGCCAGTAGTAAGACAGGGGCCTATGGCTACACCTTC.

The chain uses TRBV28 and TRBJ1-1; D unresolved. The V gene lost 6 bases and the J gene lost 11 bases, with 13 bases spanning the gap. CDR1 and CDR2 (germline): MDHEN, SYDVKM. This CDR3 has 11 amino acids. CDR3 amino acids: CASSLRGSAFF. CDR3 coding DNA: TGTGCCAGCAGCTTGCGAGGTTCGGCTTTCTTT. Together with reference TRBV28 and TRBJ1-1, the CDR3 gives the full variable domain: DVKVTQSSRYLVKRTGEKVFLECVQDMDHENMFWYRQDPGLGLRLIYFSYDVKMKEKGDIPEGYSVSREKKERFSLILESASTNQTSMYLCASSLRGSAFFGQGTRLTVV.

The J gene is TRBJ1-3, the V gene TRBV11-2; 8 nucleotides agree with TRBD1. Germline V gives CDR1 SGHAT, CDR2 FQNNGV. The CDR3 is 15 residues long. With 6 bases clipped from V and 3 bases from J, the junction kept 7 bases outside the gene matches. The CDR3 coding sequence is TGTGCCAGCAGGCCCCAGGGGGCGGGTGGAAACACCATATATTTT. Amino acids: CASRPQGAGGNTIYF.

This clone was observed a few times. The rearrangement uses TRBV5-1 and TRBJ1-3; TRBD1 matches 9 bases. Germline V gene sequence: CDR1 SGHRS, CDR2 YFSETQ. The CDR3 contains 15 residues. The V and J ends lost 0 bases and 4 bases, in that order; junction bases with no gene match: 2. CDR3 sequence: CASSLGQGDGNTIYF. As DNA, the CDR3 is TGCGCCAGCAGCTTGGGACAGGGGGACGGAAACACCATATATTTT.

V gene TRBV5-4 combines with J gene TRBJ2-2; tentatively, D is TRBD1 (6 bases). V shed 3 bases and J shed 1 base, with 10 bases lying between them. The germline gives CDR1 SGHNT, CDR2 YYREEE (reference sequence). This CDR3 has 15 amino acids. The DNA of the CDR3 is TGTGCCAGCAGCTGGGGGCAGGTGAACACCGGGGAGCTGTTTTTT. Its translation: CASSWGQVNTGELFF.

The chain has TRBV4-1 and TRBJ1-2; 8 bases fit TRBD1. The CDR3 runs to 14 residues. V lost 6 bases, J lost 8 bases, and 11 bases stayed unmatched. Per the germline V gene, CDR1 is MGHRA and CDR2 is YSYEKL. The DNA for the CDR3 is TGCGCCAGCAGTCTACAGGGGACAGGACTCGGCTACACCTTC. This encodes CASSLQGTGLGYTF.

This sequence joins TRBV9 and TRBJ2-7; TRBD2 matches 13 bases. Trimming cost V 0 bases and J 3 bases; bases outside gene matches: 3. The CDR3 extends over 16 amino acids. Germline CDR1 SGDLS, CDR2 YYNGEE. Written as DNA, the CDR3 is TGTGCCAGCAGCGTAGGTGGGACTAGCGGGATCTACGAGCAGTACTTC. This sequence encodes CASSVGGTSGIYEQYF.

DNA of the CDR3: TGCGCCAGCAGCTCAGGGGGGTTGGGCACTGAAGCTTTCTTT. It codes for CASSSGGLGTEAFF. This sequence joins TRBV5-1 and TRBJ1-1, with 7 bases fitting TRBD1. This CDR3 is 14 amino acids long. Germline V gene sequence: CDR1 SGHRS, CDR2 YFSETQ. Trimming took 3 bases from V and 4 from J; bases not matched to a gene: 6.

The chain links TRBV7-2 to TRBJ1-2; TRBD1 aligns across 11 bases. The CDR3 is 14 amino acids. Germline assignment: CDR1 SGHTA and CDR2 FQGNSA. The V and J ends lost 6 bases and 2 bases, in that order; junction bases with no gene match: 2. The CDR3 DNA follows: TGTGCCAGCAGGGGGACAGGGGGGAACTATGGCTACACCTTC. This encodes CASRGTGGNYGYTF.

For this clone: Other DNA sequences in the sample encode the same CDR3. This chain joins TRBV5-1 and TRBJ2-2; 8 bases agree with TRBD1. The CDR3 sequence is 16 residues long. Trimming cost V 4 bases and J 0 bases; bases outside gene matches: 5. The V gene's germline CDR1 is SGHRS and CDR2 YFSETQ. CDR3: CASSRDRTSNTGELFF. The CDR3 DNA follows: TGCGCCAGCAGCAGGGACAGGACTTCGAACACCGGGGAGCTGTTTTTT. Using reference TRBV5-1 and TRBJ2-2 for the parts outside the CDR3, the full variable domain is KAGVTQTPRYLIKTRGQQVTLSCSPISGHRSVSWYQQTPGQGLQFLFEYFSETQRNKGNFPGRFSGRQFSNSRSEMNVSTLELGDSALYLCASSRDRTSNTGELFFGEGSRLTVL.

This chain connects TRBV6-5 to TRBJ2-1; 11 bases map to TRBD2. Germline lookup yields CDR1 MNHEY and CDR2 SVGAGI. V gave up 6 bases and J gave up 10 bases; unmatched junction bases: 8. CDR3 length: 14 amino acids. CDR3 DNA: TGTGCCAGCAGCCGTCCGGGACTAGCGGCCGAGCAGTTCTTC. It codes for CASSRPGLAAEQFF.

V and J are TRBV19 and TRBJ2-7, with 7 bases aligning to TRBD2. Trimming removed 3 bases from V and 7 bases from J; junction bases left unmatched: 9. This CDR3 is built from 14 residues. Looked up from germline, CDR1 is LNHDA and CDR2 is SQIVND (reference sequence). CDR3 region: CASSMSLAAREQYF. CDR3 in DNA: TGTGCCAGTAGTATGAGTCTAGCGGCCCGAGAGCAGTACTTC.

This chain connects TRBV18 to TRBJ2-7; the D is unclear. CDR3 length: 12 amino acids. The V gene's germline CDR1 is KGHSH and CDR2 LQKENI. V dropped 6 bases and J dropped 6 bases, with 12 bases sitting between them. CDR3 loop: CASSTTGLEQYF. The DNA for the CDR3 is TGTGCCAGCTCGACGACGGGTCTCGAGCAGTACTTC.

The J gene is TRBJ1-2, the V gene TRBV18; D perhaps matches TRBD1 (6 bases). Germline CDR1 and CDR2: KGHSH and LQKENI. The CDR3 runs 15 residues. V was trimmed by 5 bases and J by 2 bases, leaving 15 bases between them. The CDR3 sequence: CASSDQGQLNYGYTF. CDR3 coding DNA: TGTGCCAGCTCAGACCAAGGACAGTTGAACTATGGCTACACCTTC.

This clone showed up just once. The chain recombines TRBV7-2 with TRBJ2-7; 9 positions agree with TRBD1. The germline V gene encodes CDR1 SGHTA and CDR2 FQGNSA. V dropped 0 bases and J dropped 6; count of bases not matched to a gene: 6. The CDR3 loop spans 15 amino acids. The CDR3 coding sequence is TGTGCCAGCAGCTTAGCCGGGACAGGGAAGCGCGAGCAGTACTTC. Translated, it gives CASSLAGTGKREQYF.

The chain couples TRBV7-2 to TRBJ1-5; D remains ambiguous. CDR1 SGHTA and CDR2 FQGNSA come from the germline V gene. CDR3 size: 15 residues. The V gene lost 5 bases and the J gene lost 6 bases, with 17 bases spanning the gap. In DNA form, the CDR3 reads TGTGCCAGCAGCGTTACCCCAGAAAGAAGTCAGCCCCAGCATTTT. Translating it yields CASSVTPERSQPQHF.

The V gene is TRBV7-2, the J gene TRBJ1-2, with 10 nucleotides matching TRBD1. The germline V gene encodes CDR1 SGHTA and CDR2 FQGNSA. The trim removed 5 bases at V and 1 base at J, leaving 4 bases unmatched. The CDR3 sequence is 15 residues long. The CDR3 is CASSTRTGGNYGYTF. Here the CDR3 DNA reads TGTGCCAGCAGCACAAGGACAGGGGGTAACTATGGCTACACCTTC.

The CDR3 is CASSVEGIGNTIYF. The CDR3 DNA follows: TGTGCCAGCAGCGTCGAGGGAATTGGAAACACCATATATTTT. V and J are TRBV7-9 and TRBJ1-3; D gene ambiguous. CDR1 is SEHNR, CDR2 FQNEAQ, per germline (reference sequence). The V end was cut by 5 bases, the J end by 3 bases, with 11 bases between. The CDR3 contains 14 residues.

The J gene is TRBJ1-5, the V gene TRBV6-1; weak D call: TRBD1 (6 bases). The CDR3 loop spans 15 amino acids. The V end lost 0 bases, the J end lost 6 bases, and 12 bases lay between the germline ends. CDR1 and CDR2 (germline): MNHNS, SASEGT. The CDR3: CASSEAGQGLQPQHF. The CDR3 DNA sequence: TGTGCCAGCAGTGAAGCAGGTCAGGGGCTTCAGCCCCAGCATTTT.

The V call is TRBV11-2, the J call TRBJ1-3; TRBD1 matches at 7 bases. In germline, CDR1 is SGHAT, CDR2 FQNNGV. V was clipped by 5 bases and J by 9 bases; unmatched bases: 13. The CDR3 contains 15 residues. The CDR3 region has the DNA TGTGCCAGCAGCCCCGATCCCACGACAGGGAGCACCATATATTTT. It codes for CASSPDPTTGSTIYF.

This clone was seen only a few times. V is TRBV5-1 and J is TRBJ1-6; D is unclear. CDR3 length: 15 residues. Trimming removed 2 bases at V and 7 bases at J, with 13 bases between. Germline V gives CDR1 SGHRS, CDR2 YFSETQ. The DNA of the CDR3 is TGCGCCAGCAGCTTTGACAATCCTCCCAATTCACCCCTCCACTTT. Its protein is CASSFDNPPNSPLHF. The full variable domain, in which reference TRBV5-1 and TRBJ1-6 provide the parts outside the CDR3, is KAGVTQTPRYLIKTRGQQVTLSCSPISGHRSVSWYQQTPGQGLQFLFEYFSETQRNKGNFPGRFSGRQFSNSRSEMNVSTLELGDSALYLCASSFDNPPNSPLHFGNGTRLTVT.

This chain connects TRBV3-1 (or the pseudogene TRBV3-2) to TRBJ1-4; no clear D. With 1 base removed from V and 0 bases from J, the gap between germline ends came to 9 bases. In germline, CDR1 is LGHDT, CDR2 YNNKEL (reference sequence). The CDR3 loop spans 16 amino acids. The CDR3 spells CASSQGMAATNEKLFF. In DNA form, the CDR3 reads TGTGCCAGCAGCCAAGGCATGGCTGCAACTAATGAAAAACTGTTTTTT.